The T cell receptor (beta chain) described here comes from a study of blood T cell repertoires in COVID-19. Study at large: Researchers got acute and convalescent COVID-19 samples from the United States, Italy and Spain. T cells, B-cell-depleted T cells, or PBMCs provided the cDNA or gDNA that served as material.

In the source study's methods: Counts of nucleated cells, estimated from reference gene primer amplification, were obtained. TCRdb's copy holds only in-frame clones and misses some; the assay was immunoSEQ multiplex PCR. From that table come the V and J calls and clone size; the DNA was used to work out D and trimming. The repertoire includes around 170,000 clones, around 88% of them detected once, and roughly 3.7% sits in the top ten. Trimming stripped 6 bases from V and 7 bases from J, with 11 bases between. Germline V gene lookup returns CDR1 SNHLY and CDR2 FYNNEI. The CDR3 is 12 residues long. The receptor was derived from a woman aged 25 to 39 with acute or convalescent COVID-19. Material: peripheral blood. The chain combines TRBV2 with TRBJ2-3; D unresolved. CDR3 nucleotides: TGTGCCAGCAGGGAACAGCGTTATACGCAGTATTTT. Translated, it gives CASREQRYTQYF.